The next 27 T cell receptor beta chains were all read from a single sample in a study of regulatory T cells in long-lasting Graves disease. Time point in this sample: newly diagnosed GD, antithyroid drugs for less than 3 months. RNA isolated from PBMCs was used to make the TCR library. Arm-PCR of CDR3 regions and iRepertoire HTBI primers were used to build TCR beta libraries. TCRdb re-derived calls from the multiplex PCR reads in MiXCR, one entry per CDR3 protein. The table has some 320,000 distinct CDR3 sequences, over 15% seen once. The specimen comprised peripheral blood mononuclear cells (PBMCs), sampled at new diagnosis, from a patient treated with antithyroid drugs. The receptors derive from a female donor with Graves disease.

In its sample, this clonotype was seen many times. V gene TRBV28 combines with J gene TRBJ2-2; D possibly corresponds to TRBD2 (6 bases). Trimming stripped 3 bases from V and 4 bases from J, with 15 bases between. Germline CDR1 reads MDHEN; CDR2 reads SYDVKM. CDR3 length equals 16 residues. CDR3 coding DNA: TGTGCCAGCAGTTTGGGACGGGACTTCTTCACCGGGGAGCTGTTTTTT. The encoded protein is CASSLGRDFFTGELFF.

This clonotype was seen a handful of times. J is TRBJ2-3 and V is TRBV7-9; 7 bases are a match to TRBD2. The CDR3 runs to 14 residues. Trimming took 6 bases from V and 5 from J; bases not matched to a gene: 8. CDR1 SEHNR and CDR2 FQNEAQ come from the germline V gene (reference sequence). The CDR3 loop is CASRISGDIDTQYF. The CDR3 region has the DNA TGTGCCAGCAGAATCAGCGGGGATATAGATACGCAGTATTTT.

This clonotype was observed at least ten times. The genes are TRBV28 and TRBJ2-3; 11 bases are a match to TRBD2. CDR3 length: 15 amino acids. CDR1 is MDHEN and CDR2 is SYDVKM in the germline V gene. Trimming took 9 bases from V and 0 from J; bases not matched to a gene: 5. CDR3 DNA: TGTGCCAGTCAAGTAGCGGGAGGGAGCACAGATACGCAGTATTTT. This gives the protein CASQVAGGSTDTQYF.

This clonotype was counted a few times. The chain couples TRBV9 to TRBJ2-1; 8 bases match TRBD2. In germline, CDR1 is SGDLS, CDR2 YYNGEE. The CDR3 runs 15 residues. Unmatched junction bases numbered 7, after V lost 0 bases and J lost 8 bases. CDR3 sequence (DNA): TGTGCCAGCAGCGTAGGGGGACGGGAGGGCCATGAGCAGTTCTTC. This translates into CASSVGGREGHEQFF.

This clonotype has just a few counts. The V and J genes are TRBV20-1 and TRBJ2-3; TRBD2 aligns across 9 bases. CDR1 and CDR2 (germline): DFQATT, SNEGSKA (reference sequence). The V segment lost 5 bases and the J segment 2 bases; nucleotides outside the gene matches: 20. The CDR3 has 19 amino acids. DNA of the CDR3: TGCAGTGCTGGAGGAAGGAGGGCTAGCGGGACAGTTCCCACAGATACGCAGTATTTT. This gives the protein CSAGGRRASGTVPTDTQYF.

The gene calls are TRBV3-1 and TRBJ2-1; D perhaps matches TRBD2 (5 bases). Germline assignment: CDR1 LGHDT and CDR2 YNNKEL (reference sequence). The CDR3 totals 14 residues. V lost 0 bases to trimming and J lost 7 bases, with 10 bases between them. CDR3: CASSQEWLANEQFF. The CDR3 DNA is TGTGCCAGCAGCCAAGAGTGGCTAGCAAATGAGCAGTTCTTC.

There are many counts of this clonotype. This chain connects TRBV19 to TRBJ1-5; D unclear. V dropped 3 bases and J dropped 7 bases, with 10 bases sitting between them. The germline V gene has CDR1 LNHDA and CDR2 SQIVND (reference sequence). This CDR3 contains 13 residues. This chain's CDR3 is CASSIYLWQPQHF. CDR3 nucleotide sequence: TGTGCCAGTAGTATTTATCTGTGGCAGCCCCAGCATTTT.

This clonotype was detected a few times. V gene TRBV15 combines with J gene TRBJ2-2; D gene uncertain. This CDR3 comprises 15 residues. Germline V gives CDR1 LNHNV, CDR2 YYDKDF (reference sequence). Trimming took 0 bases from V and 3 from J, leaving 8 bases between them. For the CDR3, the DNA is TGTGCCACCAGCAGAGAGGGCAGCCACACCGGGGAGCTGTTTTTT. Translation: CATSREGSHTGELFF.

The table lists this clonotype with a count of one. This likely came from a read error, as a far larger clone is one base away. The chain couples TRBV11-1 to TRBJ2-5; D ambiguous. This CDR3 is built from 14 residues. The germline V gene encodes CDR1 SGHAT and CDR2 FQDESV (reference sequence). V was pared by 1 base and J by 11 bases, with 17 bases between. DNA of the CDR3: TGTGCCAGCAGCTTAGGCTGGATAAGCAATGAGCAGTACTTC. Amino acid sequence: CASSLGWISNEQYF.

This clonotype was observed a handful of times. V gene TRBV5-1 combines with J gene TRBJ2-7; 12 positions agree with TRBD2. The CDR3 is 15 residues long. Trimming at V came to 3 bases and at J to 5 bases, leaving 6 bases not matched to a gene. Germline lookup yields CDR1 SGHRS and CDR2 YFSETQ. The CDR3 DNA follows: TGCGCCAGCAGCTCGACTAGCGGGAGTCGCCACGAGCAGTACTTC. It translates to CASSSTSGSRHEQYF. Based on the CDR3 plus reference TRBV5-1 and TRBJ2-7, the full variable domain is KAGVTQTPRYLIKTRGQQVTLSCSPISGHRSVSWYQQTPGQGLQFLFEYFSETQRNKGNFPGRFSGRQFSNSRSEMNVSTLELGDSALYLCASSSTSGSRHEQYFGPGTRLTVT.

This clonotype occurred many times. The rearrangement uses TRBV10-3 and TRBJ1-1; TRBD1 agrees at 8 bases. Trimming removed 6 bases from V and 1 base from J; junction bases left unmatched: 7. CDR1 is ENHRY, CDR2 SYGVKD, per germline. This CDR3 has 15 residues. The CDR3 loop is CAISRSGTGNTEAFF. In DNA, the CDR3 is TGTGCCATCAGCCGATCCGGGACAGGGAACACTGAAGCTTTCTTT.

Comments on this clonotype: One end of the junction does not line up with germline, which may come from a read error. This chain connects TRBV30 to TRBJ2-7; 7 bases match TRBD2. Germline V gives CDR1 GTSNPN, CDR2 SVGIG (reference sequence). The CDR3 has 16 amino acids. Here the CDR3 DNA reads TGTGCCTGGAGTGCAATAGCGGGCGCCCTCTCCCACGAGCAGTACTTC. Translating gives CAWSAIAGALSHEQYF.

This clonotype showed up many times. V gene TRBV12-3 or TRBV12-4 combines with J gene TRBJ2-1, with 12 bases identical to TRBD1. With V trimmed by 9 bases and J by 8 bases, 17 bases remained unmatched. CDR3 length equals 17 residues. The CDR3 nucleotides are TGTGCCAGGAGACTAGGAGGGGACAGGGGGCGCGCAGATGAGCAGTTCTTC. Its translation: CARRLGGDRGRADEQFF.

In this sample, this clonotype turned up many times. This chain uses TRBV2 with TRBJ1-5; D gene uncertain. The V end was cut by 6 bases, the J end by 3 bases, with 15 bases between. The CDR3 extends over 15 amino acids. Germline loops: CDR1 SNHLY, CDR2 FYNNEI. The CDR3 region is CASSLWEGSNQPQHF. The DNA of the CDR3 is TGTGCCAGCAGCCTTTGGGAGGGTTCCAATCAGCCCCAGCATTTT. Drawing the rest from reference TRBV2 and TRBJ1-5, the complete variable domain is EPEVTQTPSHQVTQMGQEVILRCVPISNHLYFYWYRQILGQKVEFLVSFYNNEISEKSEIFDDQFSVERPDGSNFTLKIRSTKLEDSAMYFCASSLWEGSNQPQHFGDGTRLSIL.

This clonotype has more than one count but fewer than ten. This chain uses TRBV27 with TRBJ2-5, with 7 bases that match TRBD2. The trim removed 2 bases at V and 5 bases at J, leaving 14 bases unmatched. Looked up from germline, CDR1 is MNHEY and CDR2 is SMNVEV (reference sequence). CDR3 length: 17 residues. This CDR3 reads CASSLASSGAGEETQYF. CDR3 DNA: TGTGCCAGCAGTTTAGCGTCTAGCGGAGCCGGGGAGGAGACCCAGTACTTC.

The V gene is TRBV6-1, the J gene TRBJ1-4; the D gene is possibly TRBD1 (6 bases). Trimming left V 6 bases short and J 4 bases short, with 12 bases between. The CDR3 runs to 14 residues. Germline V lookup: CDR1 MNHNS, CDR2 SASEGT. The DNA for the CDR3 is TGTGCCAGCAGCCGGACAGCCGATAATGAAAAACTGTTTTTT. It codes for CASSRTADNEKLFF.

This clonotype has at least ten counts. The rearrangement uses TRBV24-1 and TRBJ1-6; D is undetermined. Deletions cut 5 bases from V and 9 bases from J, with 10 bases between. Looked up from germline, CDR1 is KGHDR and CDR2 is SFDVKD. The CDR3 loop spans 13 amino acids. For the CDR3, the DNA is TGTGCCACCAGTGGCCAGCGTGGTTCACCCCTCCACTTT. Translated, it gives CATSGQRGSPLHF.

The chain uses TRBV28 and TRBJ2-1, with 8 nucleotides matching TRBD2. J gave up 4 bases and V 8 bases, and 13 bases lay outside the gene matches. The CDR3 contains 16 residues. Per the germline V gene, CDR1 is MDHEN and CDR2 is SYDVKM. The CDR3 reads CASLLREGKAYNEQFF. CDR3 bases: TGTGCCAGCCTTCTCCGGGAGGGTAAAGCGTACAATGAGCAGTTCTTC.

As concerns this clonotype: This may come from a read error, since a much larger clone is one base off. The chain employs TRBV20-1 and TRBJ2-3; perhaps TRBD2 as D (7 bases). TRBJ2-5 matches the DNA end more closely, so the J call is doubtful. The CDR3 is 16 residues long. Germline loops: CDR1 DFQATT, CDR2 SNEGSKA (reference sequence). DNA for the CDR3: TGCAGTGCTCCACGGGCGGGGGCTAGCCTCTTTGGGACCCAGTACTTC. Translation: CSAPRAGASLFGTQYF.

This clonotype was detected many times. The gene calls are TRBV28 and TRBJ2-4; 11 bases match TRBD2. The CDR3 totals 16 residues. Germline CDR1 reads MDHEN; CDR2 reads SYDVKM. The ends lost 4 bases at V and 6 bases at J; junction bases unmatched: 8. This chain's CDR3 is CASSSVAGGPANIQYF. The CDR3 bases are TGTGCCAGCAGTTCAGTAGCGGGAGGGCCGGCAAACATTCAGTACTTC.

This sequence joins TRBV28 and TRBJ1-5; D is unresolved. V was cut by 6 bases and J by 6 bases, with 15 bases left in between. CDR1 and CDR2 (germline): MDHEN, SYDVKM. There are 14 residues in the CDR3. This chain's CDR3 is CASSWIPGGQPQHF. DNA for the CDR3: TGTGCCAGCAGCTGGATCCCCGGTGGTCAGCCCCAGCATTTT.

V gene TRBV20-1 combines with J gene TRBJ2-5; D is unclear. The CDR3 is made up of 10 amino acids. V lost 5 bases to trimming and J lost 3 bases, with 4 bases between them. Germline V gives CDR1 DFQATT, CDR2 SNEGSKA (reference sequence). The CDR3 sequence is CSAPKETQYF. The CDR3 nucleotides read TGCAGTGCTCCCAAAGAGACCCAGTACTTC.

This clonotype was detected a few times. Mismatch with germline at one junction end may stem from a read error. J is TRBJ2-7 and V is TRBV28, with D possibly being TRBD1 (5 bases). Germline V gives CDR1 MDHEN, CDR2 SYDVKM. This CDR3 has 14 residues. This CDR3 reads CASSPETDSHEQYF. CDR3 DNA sequence: TGTGCCAGCAGTCCCGAGACAGACTCCCACGAGCAGTACTTC.

In this sample, this clonotype turned up many times. The J gene is TRBJ1-1, the V gene TRBV2, with 7 bases lining up with TRBD1. The V segment lost 3 bases and the J segment 4 bases; nucleotides outside the gene matches: 11. The V gene's germline CDR1 is SNHLY and CDR2 FYNNEI. The CDR3 contains 16 residues. CDR3 coding DNA: TGTGCCAGCAGTGAGACAGGGACAGTTCCAGGCACTGAAGCTTTCTTT. The encoded protein is CASSETGTVPGTEAFF. Looking up the rest from reference TRBV2 and TRBJ1-1 gives the full variable domain: EPEVTQTPSHQVTQMGQEVILRCVPISNHLYFYWYRQILGQKVEFLVSFYNNEISEKSEIFDDQFSVERPDGSNFTLKIRSTKLEDSAMYFCASSETGTVPGTEAFFGQGTRLTVV.

This clonotype came up many times. V usage is TRBV7-3 and J usage is TRBJ1-1; D call uncertain. The CDR3 loop spans 14 amino acids. V was shortened by 5 bases and J by 2 bases, with 12 bases between the two germline ends. The V gene's germline CDR1 is SGHTA and CDR2 FQGTGA. CDR3: CASSASGLNTEAFF. DNA of the CDR3: TGTGCCAGCAGCGCCTCCGGGCTCAACACTGAAGCTTTCTTT.

This clonotype was counted ten times or more. A read error may produce the germline difference seen at one junction end. This chain uses TRBV5-1 with TRBJ2-1, with D tentatively TRBD2 (6 bases). Germline CDR1 SGHRS, CDR2 YFSETQ. The CDR3 is made up of 14 amino acids. In DNA, the CDR3 is TGTGCCAGCAGCTTAGCGGACTCCTACAATGAGCAGTTCTTC. As protein: CASSLADSYNEQFF.

On this clonotype itself: A far larger clone is off by one base, so a read error is likely. The chain combines TRBV2 with TRBJ2-3; TRBD2 matches 14 bases. The J call could be wrong; TRBJ2-1 is a better fit for the DNA end. Germline-derived CDR1 and CDR2 are SNHLY and FYNNEI. The CDR3 loop spans 15 amino acids. DNA of the CDR3: TGTGCCATCAGCGGGGGACTAGCGGGAGACAATGAGCAGTTCTTC. It encodes CAISGGLAGDNEQFF.